This TCR beta chain derives from a study of T cells in narcolepsy. Overall study context: Donors had narcolepsy type 1 or type 2, or were healthy controls. General study points: Healthy controls reportedly lacked the autoreactive clonotypes serially found in patients' blood. HCRT-specific and TRIB2-specific autoreactive clonotypes appeared among same-patient CSF and blood CD4+ clonotypes.

This clone ranks as medium-sized. Its specificity is unknown. TCRdb's table, derived via immunoSEQ multiplex PCR, lists solely in-frame clones and lacks some. The profile covers 2,600 or so clones, with more than 25% appearing a single time and roughly 19% taken by the ten largest. The CDR3 runs 12 residues. The V end was cut by 3 bases, the J end by 12 bases, with 14 bases between. In germline, CDR1 is MNHEY, CDR2 SVGAGI. The receptor comes from a human donor with narcolepsy. The V and J genes are TRBV6-5 and TRBJ2-5; maybe TRBD2 (5 bases). Sequencing used cultured CD4+ T cells from cerebrospinal fluid. Written as DNA, the CDR3 is TGTGCCAGCAGTTATAAGGGAGTCGGGGAGTACTTC. It is translated as CASSYKGVGEYF.